These 23 T cell receptor beta chains came from one sample sequenced in a study of T cells in Graves' hyperthyroidism and ophthalmopathy (dated by TCRdb to the late 2010s). Libraries were prepared through multiplex PCR. The instrument given in TCRdb is Illumina HiSeq 2000. TCR beta CDR3 regions were amplified from RNA transcripts. The TCR CDR3 was subjected to a first round of RT-PCR using the HTBI primer set and the Qiagen OneStep RT-PCR kit. The public reads were reanalyzed by TCRdb: fastp trimming at Q25, MiXCR alignment, in-frame beta chains only. Every distinct CDR3 protein forms one entry, paired with its most common genes and DNA. The sample includes 540,000 or so distinct CDR3 sequences, with just over 45% observed a single time. The ten largest clones represent about 20% of the sample. The specimen was peripheral blood or thyroid tissue (not recorded which). These receptors all come from an adult woman with Graves' disease, either hyperthyroidism or ophthalmopathy (not recorded which).

The chain carries TRBV29-1 and TRBJ1-1; D is undetermined. Looked up from germline, CDR1 is SQVTM and CDR2 is ANQGSEA. V dropped 8 bases and J dropped 0 bases, with 4 bases sitting between them. The CDR3 has 10 amino acids. The CDR3 region is CSLMNTEAFF. The CDR3 nucleotides read TGCAGCTTGATGAACACTGAAGCTTTCTTT.

In the case of this clonotype: This could be a read error, since a much larger clone is one nucleotide away. In this CDR3 the conserved last residue, phenylalanine or tryptophan, is missing, so a read error is likely. The chain joins TRBV6-2 or TRBV6-3 to TRBJ1-1; D is possibly TRBD1 (5 bases). The CDR3 is 14 residues long. Trimming left V 7 bases short and J 3 bases short, with 15 bases between. Germline lookup yields CDR1 MNHEY and CDR2 SVGEGT. The CDR3 spells CASISGNGYTEAFL. CDR3 nucleotide sequence: TGTGCCAGCATATCAGGGAACGGGTACACTGAAGCTTTCCTT.

The chain is built from TRBV6-4 and TRBJ2-7; a possible D gene is TRBD2 (6 bases). The CDR3 is made up of 17 amino acids. Germline V gene lookup returns CDR1 MRHNA and CDR2 SNTAGT. Trimming left V 0 bases short and J 1 base short, with 16 bases between. The CDR3 DNA sequence: TGTGCCAGCAGTGACTCGAGTCTGGGCGGGACGTCCTACGAGCAGTACTTC. Protein sequence: CASSDSSLGGTSYEQYF.

The chain has TRBV20-1 and TRBJ1-5; 7 bases agree with TRBD1. V shed 0 bases and J 7 bases; nucleotides not matched to a gene: 6. The germline V gene has CDR1 DFQATT and CDR2 SNEGSKA (reference sequence). The CDR3 runs to 14 residues. CDR3 loop: CSARDPGGGQPQHF. The DNA for the CDR3 is TGCAGTGCTAGAGATCCAGGGGGTGGCCAGCCCCAGCATTTT.

This chain links TRBV20-1 with TRBJ2-7, with 7 bases matching TRBD2. Matching the DNA end better, TRBJ2-1 makes the J call doubtful. This CDR3 is 14 amino acids long. Germline values: CDR1 DFQATT, CDR2 SNEGSKA (reference sequence). The CDR3 sequence: CSATSGKAYNEQFF. CDR3 bases: TGCAGTGCTACTAGCGGAAAGGCCTACAATGAGCAGTTCTTC.

Note on this clonotype: As the CDR3 is not closed by the conserved phenylalanine or tryptophan, this likely results from a read error. No DNA is shown, since the ends of the CDR3 on it are uncertain; the CDR3 is the one TCRdb lists. This chain links TRBV2 with TRBJ2-6; the tabulated D call, TRBD2, remains unverified against the DNA. CDR1 is SNHLY and CDR2 is FYNNEI in the germline V gene. The CDR3 spans 8 residues, counting both ends. The CDR3 reads CAKEAANT.

The V and J genes are TRBV7-2 and TRBJ2-5; 7 bases fit TRBD1. The J segment lost 5 bases and the V segment lost 3 bases, leaving 9 bases of the junction unmatched. Germline lookup yields CDR1 SGHTA and CDR2 FQGNSA. CDR3 size: 15 residues. In DNA, the CDR3 is TGTGCCAGCAGCTTCACCGGACAGGTTCTGGAGACCCAGTACTTC. It is translated as CASSFTGQVLETQYF. Drawing the rest from reference TRBV7-2 and TRBJ2-5, the complete variable domain is GAGVSQSPSNKVTEKGKDVELRCDPISGHTALYWYRQSLGQGLEFLIYFQGNSAPDKSGLPSDRFSAERTGGSVSTLTIQRTQQEDSAVYLCASSFTGQVLETQYFGPGTRLLVL.

Ten or more counts support this clonotype. This chain links TRBV20-1 with TRBJ1-2, with no clear D. In germline, CDR1 is DFQATT, CDR2 SNEGSKA (reference sequence). V shed 3 bases and J shed 5 bases, with 10 bases lying between them. The CDR3 loop spans 12 amino acids. CDR3 DNA sequence: TGCAGTGCTAGGTATCCCCCTTATGGCTACACCTTC. Translating gives CSARYPPYGYTF.

For this clonotype: Being one base from a much bigger clone, this may be a read error. The chain recombines TRBV6-1 with TRBJ2-7; 8 nucleotides line up with TRBD2. J gave up 5 bases and V 3 bases, and 12 bases lay outside the gene matches. Germline V CDR1 and CDR2: MNHNS, SASEGT. CDR3 length equals 16 residues. The CDR3 DNA reads TGTGCCAGCAGTGAGAGGACTAGCTTCCTCCCCCACGAGCAGTACTTC. Translation gives CASSERTSFLPHEQYF.

This clonotype was seen repeatedly, ten times or more. V gene TRBV5-1 combines with J gene TRBJ2-1; a possible D gene is TRBD1 (7 bases). The germline CDR1 and CDR2 sequences are SGHRS and YFSETQ. V lost 0 bases to trimming and J lost 7 bases, with 14 bases between them. The length of the CDR3 is 15 residues. CDR3 bases: TGCGCCAGCAGCTTGGCCGGAGGGGGCTTTAATGAGCAGTTCTTC. Translated, it gives CASSLAGGGFNEQFF.

There are many counts of this clonotype. The chain joins TRBV13 to TRBJ1-2; possibly TRBD1 for D (6 bases). Germline CDR1 is PRHDT and CDR2 is FYEKMQ (reference sequence). V was cut by 1 base and J by 8 bases, with 14 bases left in between. The CDR3 has 14 amino acids. The CDR3 reads CASSLVLGGRGYTF. The CDR3 DNA sequence: TGTGCCAGCAGCTTAGTCTTGGGGGGGCGCGGCTACACCTTC.

This clonotype was seen only once. A read error may be the cause here, since a much bigger clone is one base away. The V call is TRBV12-3 or TRBV12-4, the J call TRBJ1-6; no reliable D call. The CDR3 spans 15 residues. The CDR3 reads CASSFSRPYNPPLHF. The DNA of the CDR3 is TGTGCCAGCAGTTTCTCCCGGCCCTATAATCCACCCCTCCACTTT.

This chain uses TRBV7-9 with TRBJ2-7; no clear D. Looked up from germline, CDR1 is SEHNR and CDR2 is FQNEAQ (reference sequence). The V end was cut by 8 bases, the J end by 7 bases, with 21 bases between. CDR3 length equals 14 residues. In DNA form, the CDR3 reads TGTGCCAGCGGTGCAGGAGAAGACTCAAGGGAGCAGTACTTC. Translated: CASGAGEDSREQYF.

V gene TRBV9 combines with J gene TRBJ1-2; D is uncertain. The germline V and J ends were trimmed by 0 bases and 8 bases, with 5 bases remaining between them. CDR3 length: 11 residues. From germline, CDR1 is SGDLS and CDR2 YYNGEE. The CDR3 region is CASSVGQGYTF. CDR3 nucleotides: TGTGCCAGCAGCGTAGGTCAGGGCTACACCTTC.

This clonotype was seen a handful of times. The chain links TRBV28 to TRBJ2-2; D is perhaps TRBD1 (6 bases). CDR3 size: 18 residues. The V end lost 4 bases, the J end lost 1 base, and 19 bases lay between the germline ends. Germline-derived CDR1 and CDR2 are MDHEN and SYDVKM. The chain's CDR3 is CASSSGFVETGNTGELFF. The DNA for the CDR3 is TGTGCCAGCAGTTCGGGGTTTGTTGAGACAGGGAACACCGGGGAGCTGTTTTTT.

This clonotype has a handful of counts. V is TRBV2 and J is TRBJ2-2, with 8 bases that match TRBD1. The germline CDR1 and CDR2 sequences are SNHLY and FYNNEI. The V gene end was trimmed by 2 bases and the J gene end by 6 bases; junction bases not matched to a gene: 11. This CDR3 region has 17 residues. CDR3 region: CASSEMGRGRESGELFF. CDR3 coding DNA: TGTGCCAGCAGTGAAATGGGCAGGGGGCGTGAGTCCGGGGAGCTGTTTTTT.

This clonotype was observed many times. At one end, the junction sequence differs from germline, possibly due to a read error. The rearrangement links TRBV20-1 to TRBJ2-7; D gene ambiguous. The V gene's germline CDR1 is DFQATT and CDR2 SNEGSKA (reference sequence). This CDR3 is 13 amino acids long. The CDR3 protein is CSASPSRAYERYF. The CDR3 DNA follows: TGCAGTGCTAGCCCCAGTAGGGCCTACGAGCGGTACTTC.

As regards this clonotype: No conserved phenylalanine or tryptophan ends this CDR3, so it is likely a read error. This sequence joins TRBV28 and TRBJ1-5; D is ambiguous. The CDR3 totals 14 residues. The germline CDR1 and CDR2 sequences are MDHEN and SYDVKM. V was shortened by 1 base and J by 4 bases, with 8 bases between the two germline ends. In DNA, the CDR3 is TGTGCCAGCAGTTTATCCGTGGGGAATCAGCCCCAGCATCTT. Protein product: CASSLSVGNQPQHL.

J is TRBJ1-5 and V is TRBV7-1; tentative D call: TRBD1 (5 bases). TRBV7-1 is marked as an open reading frame, function uncertain. The germline V and J ends were trimmed by 5 bases and 0 bases, with 8 bases remaining between them. This CDR3 contains 14 residues. The CDR3 sequence is CASSADSSNQPQHF. CDR3 coding DNA: TGTGCCAGCAGCGCAGACAGTAGCAATCAGCCCCAGCATTTT.

This clonotype appeared many times. The rearrangement links TRBV28 to TRBJ2-5, with D possibly TRBD2 on 5 matching bases. In germline, CDR1 is MDHEN, CDR2 SYDVKM. The CDR3 is 12 residues long. The V gene lost 6 bases and the J gene lost 7 bases, with 12 bases spanning the gap. The CDR3 region has the DNA TGTGCCAGCAGAGTCCGGGAAGGGACCCAGTACTTC. Protein sequence: CASRVREGTQYF.

This clonotype was seen only a few times. The chain employs TRBV7-2 and TRBJ2-3; 10 bases agree with TRBD2. This CDR3 is 17 amino acids long. The V segment lost 1 base and the J segment 3 bases; nucleotides outside the gene matches: 7. Germline V lookup: CDR1 SGHTA, CDR2 FQGNSA. Written as DNA, the CDR3 is TGTGCCAGCAGCTTAGGGGCTAGCGGGAGTGGTACAGATACGCAGTATTTT. Translation gives CASSLGASGSGTDTQYF.

This clonotype was seen only a few times. A read error is possible here, since a much larger clone lies one base away. The chain uses TRBV7-9 and TRBJ2-7, with no clear D. The CDR3 consists of 11 residues. Germline V gives CDR1 SEHNR, CDR2 FQNEAQ (reference sequence). This chain's CDR3 is CAGSPGGEQYF. The CDR3 DNA follows: TGTGCCGGCAGCCCAGGCGGTGAGCAGTACTTC.

The chain uses TRBV19 and TRBJ1-1; no clear D. The V gene's germline CDR1 is LNHDA and CDR2 SQIVND (reference sequence). V shed 7 bases and J shed 11 bases, with 26 bases lying between them. This CDR3 has 15 residues. CDR3 bases: TGTGCCAGTAATTCCGCGGCCACGGGTGAAGGGAAGGCTTTCTTT. It encodes CASNSAATGEGKAFF. Using reference TRBV19 and TRBJ1-1 for the parts outside the CDR3, the full variable domain is DGGITQSPKYLFRKEGQNVTLSCEQNLNHDAMYWYRQDPGQGLRLIYYSQIVNDFQKGDIAEGYSVSREKKESFPLTVTSAQKNPTAFYLCASNSAATGEGKAFFGQGTRLTVV.